This is a list of T cell receptor beta chains from one sample in a study of blood T cell repertoires in COVID-19. Profiling relied on immunoSEQ multiplex PCR, and the TCRdb table lists in-frame clones only, not all of them. In the table there are fewer than 350,000 clones, about 86% of which are singletons. The sequenced material came from PBMCs or T cells enriched from blood (not recorded which). The receptor source for this set is a middle-aged woman with acute COVID-19. Each CDR3 is given with its conserved first and last residue. The D gene is left open where the match is weak. A clone size is listed for some rows: how often the clone was seen (once, few, many), or a class if it is expanded.

TGTGCCAGCAGTGCCCTTGGCAGTATAAACACCGGGGAGCTGTTTTTT	CASSALGSINTGELFF	-	TRBV6-1	-	TRBJ2-2
TGTGCCACCAGCGCCCGGGACAGGGAGTCATATACGCAGTATTTT	CATSARDRESYTQYF	TRBD1	TRBV15	once	TRBJ2-3
TGCAGTGCTAGTTTCCGCGCGGGAGGTTCCTACGAGCAGTACTTC	CSASFRAGGSYEQYF	TRBD2	TRBV20-1	-	TRBJ2-7
TGTGCCAGCAGCTCCAAAGACAGGGTAGCTCCCTCCACAGATACGCAGTATTTT	CASSSKDRVAPSTDTQYF	TRBD1	TRBV7-9	-	TRBJ2-3
TGTGCCAGCAGTGTACTAGCGGGGGACGCGAACACCGGGGAGCTGTTTTTT	CASSVLAGDANTGELFF	TRBD2	TRBV2	-	TRBJ2-2
TGTGCCAGCAGCTCCTACAGGGGCGGAAATGAAAAACTGTTTTTT	CASSSYRGGNEKLFF	TRBD1	TRBV9	-	TRBJ1-4
TGCGCCAGCAGCCAGAGCGGGAGTTCGGAAGAGACCCAGTACTTC	CASSQSGSSEETQYF	TRBD2	TRBV4-3	once	TRBJ2-5
TGTGCCAGCAGCGTTAACGGGGGGAACACTGAAGCTTTCTTT	CASSVNGGNTEAFF	-	TRBV27	-	TRBJ1-1
TGTGCCAGCAGCCGTCTAGCGGGAGAGACCCAGTACTTC	CASSRLAGETQYF	TRBD2	TRBV3-1/TRBV3-2	-	TRBJ2-5
TGTGCCAGCAGCTTGGGGGACAGTAACTACGGAGGGGAAAAACTGTTTTTT	CASSLGDSNYGGEKLFF	TRBD1	TRBV5-8	few	TRBJ1-4
TGCGCCAGCAGCCCGCGGACAGGGGGAAACTATGGCTACACCTTC	CASSPRTGGNYGYTF	TRBD1	TRBV5-1	-	TRBJ1-2
TGTGCCAGCAAAGACAGAGATCAGCCCCAGCATTTT	CASKDRDQPQHF	-	TRBV2	-	TRBJ1-5
TGTGCCAGCAGCCAATTCGACCGGGAGGAAAAGCAGTTCTTC	CASSQFDREEKQFF	TRBD2	TRBV4-2	-	TRBJ2-1
TGTGCCAGCAGCAACGACATGAACACTGAAGCTTTCTTT	CASSNDMNTEAFF	-	TRBV5-8	once	TRBJ1-1
TGTGCCAGCAGTACCCCCGGGACAGCTAACTATGGCTACACCTTC	CASSTPGTANYGYTF	TRBD1	TRBV28	once	TRBJ1-2
TGTGCCAGCTCTTCCACTAGCGGGAGGCCCACTAGCACAGATACGCAGTATTTT	CASSSTSGRPTSTDTQYF	TRBD2	TRBV2	-	TRBJ2-3
TGTGCCAGCAGTTCGGGACAGGGCAGGACTGAAGCTTTCTTT	CASSSGQGRTEAFF	TRBD1	TRBV2	-	TRBJ1-1
TGTGCCACCAGTGACCCAACCCCCGGGGATGGCTACACCTTC	CATSDPTPGDGYTF	-	TRBV24-1	-	TRBJ1-2
TGTGCCAGCAGTTTTGGTACAGGAGATCTCTACACCTTC	CASSFGTGDLYTF	-	TRBV12-3/TRBV12-4	-	TRBJ1-2
TGCAGCGTTAAGACGGGTACAAATCAGCCCCAGCATTTT	CSVKTGTNQPQHF	-	TRBV29-1	few	TRBJ1-5
TGCGCCAGCAGCGCAGACAGGGGGCTAAACTATGGCTACACCTTC	CASSADRGLNYGYTF	TRBD1	TRBV5-1	few	TRBJ1-2
TGTGCCAGCAGTTACTCAACAGGGGGCGGAAATGAAAAACTGTTTTTT	CASSYSTGGGNEKLFF	TRBD1	TRBV6-5	-	TRBJ1-4
TGTGCCAGCAGCGAAGACAGGCTCCAGTACTTC	CASSEDRLQYF	-	TRBV11-2	-	TRBJ2-5
TGTGCCAGCAGCTTGACTAATGAGCAGTTCTTC	CASSLTNEQFF	-	TRBV3-1/TRBV3-2	-	TRBJ2-1
TGTGCCAGCAGCTTCGGAGCGGGAGACGAGCAGTACTTC	CASSFGAGDEQYF	TRBD2	TRBV5-8	-	TRBJ2-7
TGCAGCGTTGGAGGGTGGGTGAATCAGCCCCAGCATTTT	CSVGGWVNQPQHF	-	TRBV29-1	-	TRBJ1-5
TGTGCCAGCTCACGGGAGGGTAACAATGAGCAGTTCTTC	CASSREGNNEQFF	TRBD2	TRBV18	once	TRBJ2-1
TGTGCCAGCAGCCCCGGGACTAGCGGGAAAGAGACCCAGTACTTC	CASSPGTSGKETQYF	TRBD2	TRBV9	-	TRBJ2-5
TGTGCCAGCAGAAACACAGGGAGTCCCCAGCATTTT	CASRNTGSPQHF	-	TRBV6-5	-	TRBJ1-5
TGTGCCAGCAGTACTAGGACAGTTGGGCAGTTCTTC	CASSTRTVGQFF	-	TRBV6-2/TRBV6-3	-	TRBJ2-1
TGTGCCAGCAGTGGTCCGGGCACAGATACGCAGTATTTT	CASSGPGTDTQYF	-	TRBV25-1	-	TRBJ2-3
TGTGCCAGCAGTGCGGGCCCCTCACGGGGGAACACTGAAGCTTTCTTT	CASSAGPSRGNTEAFF	-	TRBV6-4	-	TRBJ1-1
TGTGCCAGCAGCCCCTGGGACAGACTGAACACTGAAGCTTTCTTT	CASSPWDRLNTEAFF	-	TRBV21-1	once	TRBJ1-1
TGTGCCAGCAGCGTAGGGGAGGGGGGTTCACCCCTCCACTTT	CASSVGEGGSPLHF	-	TRBV9	-	TRBJ1-6
TGTGCCAGCAGTCTAAAGGGGACAGGGGGTCTGGAGCAGTACTTC	CASSLKGTGGLEQYF	TRBD1	TRBV6-5	-	TRBJ2-7
TGCGCCAGCAGCTTGCCCCAGGCGAGTAATGAAAAACTGTTTTTT	CASSLPQASNEKLFF	-	TRBV5-1	few	TRBJ1-4
TGTGCCAGCAGGCGGGCTACCGGGGAGCTGTTTTTT	CASRRATGELFF	-	TRBV6-5	-	TRBJ2-2
TGTGCCAGCAGTTACGGGACTAGCGGGCTGCTTTACGAGCAGTACTTC	CASSYGTSGLLYEQYF	TRBD2	TRBV6-2/TRBV6-3	-	TRBJ2-7
TGCGCCAGCAGCCAACTCAGCGGGGGGGCCAATGAGCAGTTCTTC	CASSQLSGGANEQFF	TRBD2	TRBV4-3	-	TRBJ2-1
TGCAGCGTTGTTGTCAGGGGGCCCACTGAAGCTTTCTTT	CSVVVRGPTEAFF	TRBD1	TRBV29-1	-	TRBJ1-1
TGTGCCACCTGGGCGCCCTCCTATAATTCACCCCTCCACTTT	CATWAPSYNSPLHF	-	TRBV27	-	TRBJ1-6
TGCGCCAGCGCCCCGGGACAGGGGGCAGCGAGGGGGACCCAGTACTTC	CASAPGQGAARGTQYF	TRBD1	TRBV5-1	-	TRBJ2-5
TGTGCCAGCAGCCATGGAGGGGATCAGCCCCAGCATTTT	CASSHGGDQPQHF	-	TRBV3-1/TRBV3-2	-	TRBJ1-5
TGTGCCAGCAGCGGCCTTGGGAGAGATCCCAACACTGAAGCTTTCTTT	CASSGLGRDPNTEAFF	-	TRBV9	-	TRBJ1-1